The present T cell receptor (beta chain) was sequenced within a study of CD8 T cells in Susac syndrome. Reverse transcription of about 0.5 to 1 ug RNA used random hexamers. Using its own MiXCR run on the immunoSEQ multiplex PCR reads, TCRdb lists one record per CDR3 protein. The repertoire consists of some 260,000 distinct CDR3 sequences, with 80% to 90% occurring once and the leading ten covering 0.11%. Control patients had untreated stable or active relapsing-remitting multiple sclerosis by revised McDonald criteria. Germline V gives CDR1 SGDLS, CDR2 YYNGEE. This CDR3 has 15 residues. Trimming left V 4 bases short and J 4 bases short, with 16 bases between.

The V and J genes are TRBV9 and TRBJ2-3; D is uncertain. The sequence was collected from a human donor with multiple sclerosis. Sequencing was done on a sample of CD8+ T cells from PBMCs. Here the CDR3 reads CASSSRGRSADTQYF. CDR3 nucleotide sequence: TGTGCCAGCAGCTCCCGTGGCAGAAGCGCAGATACGCAGTATTTT. Full variable domain (rest looked up from reference TRBV9 and TRBJ2-3): DSGVTQTPKHLITATGQRVTLRCSPRSGDLSVYWYQQSLDQGLQFLIQYYNGEERAKGNILERFSAQQFPDLHSELNLSSLELGDSALYFCASSSRGRSADTQYFGPGTRLTVL.